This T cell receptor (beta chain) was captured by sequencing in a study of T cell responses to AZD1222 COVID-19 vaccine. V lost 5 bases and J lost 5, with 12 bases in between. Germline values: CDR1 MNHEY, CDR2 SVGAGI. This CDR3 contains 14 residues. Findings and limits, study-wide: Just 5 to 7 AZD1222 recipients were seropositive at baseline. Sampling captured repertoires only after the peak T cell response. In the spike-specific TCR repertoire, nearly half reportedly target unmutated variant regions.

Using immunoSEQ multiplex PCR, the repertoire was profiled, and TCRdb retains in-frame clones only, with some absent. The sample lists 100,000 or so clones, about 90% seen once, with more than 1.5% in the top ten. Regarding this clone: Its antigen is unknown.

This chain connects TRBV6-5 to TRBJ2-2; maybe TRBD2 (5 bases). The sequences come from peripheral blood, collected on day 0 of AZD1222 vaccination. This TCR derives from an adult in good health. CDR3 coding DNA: TGTGCCAGCAGTCCCAGGCGGGTAACCGGGGAGCTGTTTTTT. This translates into CASSPRRVTGELFF.